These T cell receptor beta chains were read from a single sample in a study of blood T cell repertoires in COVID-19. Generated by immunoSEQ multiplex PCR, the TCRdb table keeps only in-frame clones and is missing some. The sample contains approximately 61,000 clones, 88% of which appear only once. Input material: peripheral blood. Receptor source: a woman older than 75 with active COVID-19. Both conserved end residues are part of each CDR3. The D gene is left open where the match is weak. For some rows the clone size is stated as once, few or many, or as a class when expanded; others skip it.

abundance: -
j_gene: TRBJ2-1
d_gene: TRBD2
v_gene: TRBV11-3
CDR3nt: TGTGCCAGCAGCGCGACTAGCGGGGGCGCATACAATGAGCAGTTCTTC
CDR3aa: CASSATSGGAYNEQFF

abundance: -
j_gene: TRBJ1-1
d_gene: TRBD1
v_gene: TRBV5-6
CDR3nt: TGTGCCAGCAGACGTGACAGGGGGCAGCGAGCTTTCTTT
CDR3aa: CASRRDRGQRAFF

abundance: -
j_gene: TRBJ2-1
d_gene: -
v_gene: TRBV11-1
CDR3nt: TGTGCCAGCAGCCCTAGGGGGGGGAGCGAGCAGTTCTTC
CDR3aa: CASSPRGGSEQFF

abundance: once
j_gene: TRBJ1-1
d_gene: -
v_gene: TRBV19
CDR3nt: TGTGCCAGTAATCATGTGGGTGCCGAGGGGGCTGAAGCTTTCTTT
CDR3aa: CASNHVGAEGAEAFF

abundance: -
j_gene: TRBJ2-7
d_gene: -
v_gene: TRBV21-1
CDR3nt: TGTGCCAGCAGCAGACTAGCGGGGACCTACGAGCAGTACTTC
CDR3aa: CASSRLAGTYEQYF

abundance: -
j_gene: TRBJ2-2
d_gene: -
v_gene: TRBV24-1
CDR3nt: TGTGCCACCGGGGCTCCGAACACCGGGGAGCTGTTTTTT
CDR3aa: CATGAPNTGELFF

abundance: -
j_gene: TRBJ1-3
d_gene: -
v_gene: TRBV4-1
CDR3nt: TGCGCCAGCAGCCAAGAGGACAGAGCTACTCTTGGAAACACCATATATTTT
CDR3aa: CASSQEDRATLGNTIYF

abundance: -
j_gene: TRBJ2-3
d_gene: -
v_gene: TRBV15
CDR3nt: TGTGCCACCAGCAGAGATAGGGGTAGGGGTTGGGGAACAGATACGCAGTATTTT
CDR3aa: CATSRDRGRGWGTDTQYF

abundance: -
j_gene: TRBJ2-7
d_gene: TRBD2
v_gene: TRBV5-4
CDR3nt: TGTGCCAGCAGCTCGGTTGTAGGTAGCGGGGCCTACGAGCAGTACTTC
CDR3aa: CASSSVVGSGAYEQYF

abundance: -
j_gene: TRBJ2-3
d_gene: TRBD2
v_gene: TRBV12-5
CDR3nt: TGTGCTAGTGCCCATAGCGGGGGGACAGATACGCAGTATTTT
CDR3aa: CASAHSGGTDTQYF

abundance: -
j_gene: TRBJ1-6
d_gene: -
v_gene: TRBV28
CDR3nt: TGTGCCAGCAGCGACAGTGGGACAATCAATAATTCACCCCTCCACTTT
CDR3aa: CASSDSGTINNSPLHF

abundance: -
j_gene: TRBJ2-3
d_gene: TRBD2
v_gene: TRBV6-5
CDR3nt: TGTGCCAGCGCCGGGACTACCCCAGATACGCAGTATTTT
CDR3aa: CASAGTTPDTQYF

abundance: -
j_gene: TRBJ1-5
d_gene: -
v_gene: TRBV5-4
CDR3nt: TGTGCCAGCAGCAAAGCGTTGAATCAGCCCCAGCATTTT
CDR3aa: CASSKALNQPQHF

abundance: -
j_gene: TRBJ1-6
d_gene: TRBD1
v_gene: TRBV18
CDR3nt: TGTGCCAGCTCACCGAATGGACAGGGGGTTTCACCCCTCCACTTT
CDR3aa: CASSPNGQGVSPLHF

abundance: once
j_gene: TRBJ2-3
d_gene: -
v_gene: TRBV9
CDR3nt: TGTGCCAGCGGGGTCGACACCGGGGGACGGGGCACAGATACGCAGTATTTT
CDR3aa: CASGVDTGGRGTDTQYF

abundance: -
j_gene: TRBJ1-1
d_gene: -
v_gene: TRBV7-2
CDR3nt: TGTGCCAGCAGCTTAGGGTCGCGGGGGCATGTAGCTTTCTTT
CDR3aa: CASSLGSRGHVAFF